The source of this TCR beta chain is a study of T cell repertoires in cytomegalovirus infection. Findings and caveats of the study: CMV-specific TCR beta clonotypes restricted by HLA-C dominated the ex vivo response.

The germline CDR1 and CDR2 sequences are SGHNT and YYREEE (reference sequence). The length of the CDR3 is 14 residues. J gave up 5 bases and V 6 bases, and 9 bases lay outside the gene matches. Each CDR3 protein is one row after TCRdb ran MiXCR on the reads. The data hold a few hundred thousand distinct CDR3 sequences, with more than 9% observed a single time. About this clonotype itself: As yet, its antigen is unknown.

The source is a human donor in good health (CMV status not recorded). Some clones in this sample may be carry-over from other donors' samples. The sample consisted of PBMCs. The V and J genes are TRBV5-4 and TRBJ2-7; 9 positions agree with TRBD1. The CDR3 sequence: CASIKQGAPHEQYF. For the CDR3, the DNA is TGTGCCAGCATCAAACAGGGGGCACCCCACGAGCAGTACTTC.